Detailed here is one T cell receptor beta chain. The antigen is not known. PCR primers comprised 60 Vbeta and 13 Jbeta primers. The repertoire was sequenced with immunoSEQ multiplex PCR; TCRdb's copy has only in-frame clones and lacks some. The table has approximately 95,000 clones, more than 60% seen once. Germline values: CDR1 MDHEN, CDR2 SYDVKM. Trimming shortened V by 3 bases and J by 0 bases, and 9 bases separated the two germline ends. The CDR3 spans 15 residues. There were likely unrecorded immune exposures, though donors were nominally healthy when sampled. These data are taken from a study of cytomegalovirus exposure and HLA in healthy donors. The study, taken as a whole, reports: From TCR beta sequences, most subjects' HLA-A and HLA-B alleles were reportedly predicted accurately. Indistinguishability led to the exclusion of some V segments, TRBV6-2 and TRBV6-3 included.

The sample was PBMCs. The sequence was collected from a man between 18 and 35 years old in good health and CMV-seropositive. This chain joins TRBV28 and TRBJ1-5, with D perhaps matching TRBD1 (6 bases). The CDR3 nucleotides read TGTGCCAGCAGTTTCCCAGGGGCTAGCAATCAGCCCCAGCATTTT. Translating it yields CASSFPGASNQPQHF.